The TCR beta chain described here comes from a study of blood T cell repertoires in COVID-19. On the study more broadly: Nucleic acid was either cDNA or gDNA, and it came from T cells, B-cell-depleted T cells, or PBMCs.

Original data processing: The authors estimated nucleated cell counts from reference gene primer amplification. Libraries were prepared by immunoSEQ multiplex PCR; TCRdb keeps only in-frame clonotypes and omits some of them. The D gene and trimming were derived from the DNA, and the V and J assignments and clone size from that table. The table records about 150,000 clones, around 87% of them present only once. Sequencing was carried out using peripheral blood. The TCR sequence derives from a man older than 75 with acute or convalescent COVID-19.

CDR3 residues: CASSPQGALTEAFF. The CDR3 region has the DNA TGTGCCAGCAGTCCCCAGGGGGCGCTTACTGAAGCTTTCTTT. J is TRBJ1-1 and V is TRBV27; 8 nucleotides align to TRBD1. The CDR3 has 14 residues. CDR1 is MNHEY and CDR2 is SMNVEV in the germline V gene (reference sequence). Trimming at V came to 5 bases and at J to 5 bases, leaving 7 bases not matched to a gene.